Shown below are 18 T cell receptor beta chains from a single sample sequenced in a study of T cells in Graves' hyperthyroidism and ophthalmopathy (dated by TCRdb to between 2018 and 2021). Library preparation used multiplex PCR. The reads were generated on an Illumina HiSeq 2000. Amplification of TCR beta CDR3 regions was carried out from RNA transcripts. A first-round RT-PCR of the TCR CDR3 used the HTBI primer set with the Qiagen OneStep RT-PCR kit. TCRdb redid the processing of the public reads, applying fastp at Q25 and MiXCR, and retained in-frame beta chains. Each CDR3 protein gets just one entry, which takes the most common genes and DNA from the rows behind it. The sample table holds hundreds of thousands of distinct CDR3 sequences, of which roughly 14% were seen once. The ten largest clonotypes hold around 13% of the sample. Sequencing input: blood. The source of these receptors is a man aged 18 to 30 with Graves' ophthalmopathy.

This clonotype has a count of ten or more. The chain recombines TRBV27 with TRBJ1-5; tentatively, D is TRBD1 (5 bases). The CDR3 spans 15 residues. The germline V and J ends were trimmed by 2 bases and 3 bases, with 11 bases remaining between them. The germline gives CDR1 MNHEY, CDR2 SMNVEV (reference sequence). The CDR3 spells CASSLSWGNNQPQHF. The CDR3 bases are TGTGCCAGCAGTTTAAGTTGGGGGAACAATCAGCCCCAGCATTTT.

Many counts were recorded for this clonotype. The chain's CDR3 is CSVEGLAGRNEQFF. CDR3 coding DNA: TGCAGCGTTGAAGGACTAGCGGGGCGAAATGAGCAGTTCTTC. The rearrangement uses TRBV29-1 and TRBJ2-1; 11 positions agree with TRBD2. The CDR3 loop spans 14 amino acids. V was pared by 1 base and J by 7 bases, with 3 bases of the junction left unmatched. Germline V gene lookup returns CDR1 SQVTM and CDR2 ANQGSEA.

A remark on this clonotype: One junction end disagrees with the germline gene, perhaps due to a read error. The J gene is TRBJ1-5, the V gene TRBV30; D remains ambiguous. The germline V gene has CDR1 GTSNPN and CDR2 SVGIG (reference sequence). The CDR3 has 13 amino acids. The chain's CDR3 is CTWSVQSDQPQHF. DNA of the CDR3: TGTACCTGGAGTGTACAAAGCGATCAGCCCCAGCATTTT.

This clonotype was recorded at least ten times. The chain is built from TRBV27 and TRBJ1-5, with 10 positions matching TRBD1. The germline gives CDR1 MNHEY, CDR2 SMNVEV (reference sequence). CDR3 length: 17 amino acids. V was clipped by 0 bases and J by 6 bases; unmatched bases: 8. The CDR3 is CASSLSPPTGGSQPQHF. The CDR3 DNA is TGTGCCAGCAGTTTATCTCCCCCGACAGGGGGCTCTCAGCCCCAGCATTTT.

This clonotype has a handful of counts. The chain carries TRBV4-1 and TRBJ2-7; D is tentatively TRBD1 or TRBD2 (5 bases each). Trimming took off 0 bases at V and 2 bases at J, with 11 bases between the two ends. CDR3 length: 15 residues. Per the germline V gene, CDR1 is MGHRA and CDR2 is YSYEKL. DNA of the CDR3: TGCGCCAGCAGCCAAGATGGGGGTCTAACCTACGAGCAGTACTTC. Amino acid sequence: CASSQDGGLTYEQYF.

This clonotype was seen ten or more times. The V gene is TRBV5-5, the J gene TRBJ2-7; D remains ambiguous. The V and J ends lost 4 bases and 6 bases respectively, with 14 bases between them. CDR3 length: 13 amino acids. The germline CDR1 and CDR2 sequences are SGHKS and YYEKEE (reference sequence). The CDR3 DNA is TGTGCCAGCAGCGAGGACCTATCCCTCGAGCAGTACTTC. The encoded protein is CASSEDLSLEQYF.

In its sample, this clonotype was seen many times. The chain recombines TRBV11-2 with TRBJ1-1; possible D gene TRBD1, 6 bases. Trimming removed 1 base at V and 2 bases at J, with 11 bases between. Germline V gene data show CDR1 as SGHAT and CDR2 as FQNNGV. This CDR3 has 15 residues. The CDR3 coding sequence is TGTGCCAGCAGCTTAGGAGGGGGTTCCAACACTGAAGCTTTCTTT. Translated, it gives CASSLGGGSNTEAFF.

J is TRBJ2-1 and V is TRBV20-1; 12 nucleotides align to TRBD2. The CDR3 is made up of 14 amino acids. V lost 5 bases, J lost 4 bases, and 3 bases stayed unmatched. Germline CDR1 DFQATT, CDR2 SNEGSKA (reference sequence). CDR3: CSAPSGRGYNEQFF. The DNA for the CDR3 is TGCAGTGCTCCTAGCGGGAGGGGTTACAATGAGCAGTTCTTC.

This clonotype was counted at least ten times. The V gene is TRBV6-7, the J gene TRBJ1-1, with D possibly being TRBD1 (6 bases). TRBV6-7 is annotated as an ORF whose role is uncertain. CDR3 length equals 16 residues. V shed 5 bases and J shed 3 bases, with 19 bases lying between them. CDR3 coding DNA: TGTGCCAGCAGTCCCCCAGGGGATTTGTGGGACACTGAAGCTTTCTTT. Its protein is CASSPPGDLWDTEAFF.

This clonotype turned up a few times. This chain uses TRBV6-1 with TRBJ2-4; possibly TRBD1 or TRBD2 for D (5 bases each). The V end was cut by 8 bases, the J end by 9 bases, with 17 bases between. There are 13 residues in the CDR3. Per the germline V gene, CDR1 is MNHNS and CDR2 is SASEGT. The CDR3 bases are TGTGCCAGCGGGGGATCAGGGAATGGCATTCAGTACTTC. It translates to CASGGSGNGIQYF.

This clonotype was seen more than once but under ten times. The chain combines TRBV4-1 with TRBJ1-4; TRBD1 matches 10 bases. The CDR3 extends over 16 amino acids. V lost 8 bases, J lost 0 bases, and 6 bases stayed unmatched. Germline V gene sequence: CDR1 MGHRA, CDR2 YSYEKL. For the CDR3, the DNA is TGCGCCAGCGCGACAGGGGGCAGTGCAACTAATGAAAAACTGTTTTTT. Amino acid sequence: CASATGGSATNEKLFF.

This clonotype was seen ten or more times. Written as DNA, the CDR3 is TGTGCCAGCTCACTGGACACGAGCTCCTACGAGCAGTACTTC. This codes for CASSLDTSSYEQYF. The V and J genes are TRBV18 and TRBJ2-7; TRBD1 is a possible D gene (5 bases). Germline loops: CDR1 KGHSH, CDR2 LQKENI. Trimming stripped 4 bases from V and 0 bases from J, with 10 bases between. CDR3 length equals 14 residues.

This clonotype was counted at least ten times. The chain combines TRBV7-2 with TRBJ1-1, with D tentatively TRBD1 (6 bases). CDR1 SGHTA and CDR2 FQGNSA come from the germline V gene. This CDR3 spans 14 amino acids. Deletions cut 5 bases from V and 4 bases from J, with 14 bases between. The CDR3 protein is CASSPQQGSTEAFF. In nucleotides, the CDR3 is TGTGCCAGCAGCCCTCAACAGGGTAGCACTGAAGCTTTCTTT.

This clonotype has a single count. The chain couples TRBV7-9 to TRBJ2-3; 9 bases agree with TRBD2. Germline loops: CDR1 SEHNR, CDR2 FQNEAQ (reference sequence). Germline trimming cut 1 base from V and 3 bases from J; bases unmatched to any gene: 2. This CDR3 region has 15 residues. The CDR3, as DNA: TGTGCCAGCAGCTTAGACCTAGCGGGGACAGATACGCAGTATTTT. Translated: CASSLDLAGTDTQYF. Variable domain in full (rest from reference TRBV7-9 and TRBJ2-3): DTGVSQNPRHKITKRGQNVTFRCDPISEHNRLYWYRQTLGQGPEFLTYFQNEAQLEKSRLLSDRFSAERPKGSFSTLEIQRTEQGDSAMYLCASSLDLAGTDTQYFGPGTRLTVL.

There are many counts of this clonotype. The CDR3 DNA follows: TGTGCCAGCAGCGTACACAGACAGTCTATAGAGGACGAGCAGTACTTC. It codes for CASSVHRQSIEDEQYF. This chain joins TRBV5-5 and TRBJ2-7, with D maybe TRBD1 (5 bases). This CDR3 region has 16 residues. Germline V gives CDR1 SGHKS, CDR2 YYEKEE (reference sequence). V lost 4 bases and J 5 bases, leaving 22 bases between the germline ends.

This clonotype showed up many times. The chain uses TRBV11-2 and TRBJ1-6; 9 bases fit TRBD1. J lost 8 bases, V lost 4 bases, and 6 bases had no gene match. The CDR3 has 15 residues. Germline loops: CDR1 SGHAT, CDR2 FQNNGV. The CDR3 nucleotides read TGTGCCAGCAGCTCCTTGCGGGACAGGGATTCACCCCTCCACTTT. This translates into CASSSLRDRDSPLHF.

This clonotype came up many times. The V call is TRBV28, the J call TRBJ2-1, with D possibly matching TRBD2 (6 bases). Between the trimmed V and J ends, which lost 6 bases and 8 bases, there was a span of 23 bases. The CDR3 runs 16 residues. Per the germline V gene, CDR1 is MDHEN and CDR2 is SYDVKM. DNA for the CDR3: TGTGCCAGCAGCCCTGGGGGGACCGTCCCTGCGGATGAGCAGTTCTTC. Protein: CASSPGGTVPADEQFF.

CDR3 bases: TGCGCCAGCAGCCACGGAAGCGGGGAACGCACAGATACGCAGTATTTT. Translating it yields CASSHGSGERTDTQYF. This chain connects TRBV4-1 to TRBJ2-3; 7 nucleotides agree with TRBD2. V was pared by 3 bases and J by 1 base, with 7 bases of the junction left unmatched. From germline, CDR1 is MGHRA and CDR2 YSYEKL. The CDR3 is 16 amino acids.